This TCR beta chain was sequenced for a study of radiotherapy plus CTLA-4 blockade in lung cancer. Study background: 15% to 20% of patients responded objectively, and roughly 34% achieved disease control.

TCRdb's table, derived via immunoSEQ multiplex PCR, lists solely in-frame clones and lacks some. The sample yields 50,000 to 70,000 clones, approximately 82% seen once. Study outcomes and limitations: The authors reported that early blood T cell clone dynamics, with interferon-beta, best predicted response. Radiotherapy plus ipilimumab was followed by expansion in blood of tumor-derived TCR clones.

For this clone: No antigen is known for it.

CDR1 is LGHNA and CDR2 is YSLEER in the germline V gene. This CDR3 region has 15 residues. V lost 0 bases and J lost 12, with 17 bases in between. Patients in the study, people with chemo-refractory metastatic non-small-cell lung cancer, received focal radiation plus ipilimumab CTLA-4 blockade. The TCR was taken from a human donor with non-small cell lung cancer whose response to radiotherapy plus ipilimumab could not be evaluated. The chain couples TRBV4-3 to TRBJ1-4, with unresolved D. Specimen: peripheral blood, collected from a patient treated with radiotherapy plus ipilimumab. CDR3 sequence reads: CASSQDKTTLPQLFF. DNA of the CDR3: TGCGCCAGCAGCCAAGATAAGACGACATTGCCCCAACTGTTTTTT.